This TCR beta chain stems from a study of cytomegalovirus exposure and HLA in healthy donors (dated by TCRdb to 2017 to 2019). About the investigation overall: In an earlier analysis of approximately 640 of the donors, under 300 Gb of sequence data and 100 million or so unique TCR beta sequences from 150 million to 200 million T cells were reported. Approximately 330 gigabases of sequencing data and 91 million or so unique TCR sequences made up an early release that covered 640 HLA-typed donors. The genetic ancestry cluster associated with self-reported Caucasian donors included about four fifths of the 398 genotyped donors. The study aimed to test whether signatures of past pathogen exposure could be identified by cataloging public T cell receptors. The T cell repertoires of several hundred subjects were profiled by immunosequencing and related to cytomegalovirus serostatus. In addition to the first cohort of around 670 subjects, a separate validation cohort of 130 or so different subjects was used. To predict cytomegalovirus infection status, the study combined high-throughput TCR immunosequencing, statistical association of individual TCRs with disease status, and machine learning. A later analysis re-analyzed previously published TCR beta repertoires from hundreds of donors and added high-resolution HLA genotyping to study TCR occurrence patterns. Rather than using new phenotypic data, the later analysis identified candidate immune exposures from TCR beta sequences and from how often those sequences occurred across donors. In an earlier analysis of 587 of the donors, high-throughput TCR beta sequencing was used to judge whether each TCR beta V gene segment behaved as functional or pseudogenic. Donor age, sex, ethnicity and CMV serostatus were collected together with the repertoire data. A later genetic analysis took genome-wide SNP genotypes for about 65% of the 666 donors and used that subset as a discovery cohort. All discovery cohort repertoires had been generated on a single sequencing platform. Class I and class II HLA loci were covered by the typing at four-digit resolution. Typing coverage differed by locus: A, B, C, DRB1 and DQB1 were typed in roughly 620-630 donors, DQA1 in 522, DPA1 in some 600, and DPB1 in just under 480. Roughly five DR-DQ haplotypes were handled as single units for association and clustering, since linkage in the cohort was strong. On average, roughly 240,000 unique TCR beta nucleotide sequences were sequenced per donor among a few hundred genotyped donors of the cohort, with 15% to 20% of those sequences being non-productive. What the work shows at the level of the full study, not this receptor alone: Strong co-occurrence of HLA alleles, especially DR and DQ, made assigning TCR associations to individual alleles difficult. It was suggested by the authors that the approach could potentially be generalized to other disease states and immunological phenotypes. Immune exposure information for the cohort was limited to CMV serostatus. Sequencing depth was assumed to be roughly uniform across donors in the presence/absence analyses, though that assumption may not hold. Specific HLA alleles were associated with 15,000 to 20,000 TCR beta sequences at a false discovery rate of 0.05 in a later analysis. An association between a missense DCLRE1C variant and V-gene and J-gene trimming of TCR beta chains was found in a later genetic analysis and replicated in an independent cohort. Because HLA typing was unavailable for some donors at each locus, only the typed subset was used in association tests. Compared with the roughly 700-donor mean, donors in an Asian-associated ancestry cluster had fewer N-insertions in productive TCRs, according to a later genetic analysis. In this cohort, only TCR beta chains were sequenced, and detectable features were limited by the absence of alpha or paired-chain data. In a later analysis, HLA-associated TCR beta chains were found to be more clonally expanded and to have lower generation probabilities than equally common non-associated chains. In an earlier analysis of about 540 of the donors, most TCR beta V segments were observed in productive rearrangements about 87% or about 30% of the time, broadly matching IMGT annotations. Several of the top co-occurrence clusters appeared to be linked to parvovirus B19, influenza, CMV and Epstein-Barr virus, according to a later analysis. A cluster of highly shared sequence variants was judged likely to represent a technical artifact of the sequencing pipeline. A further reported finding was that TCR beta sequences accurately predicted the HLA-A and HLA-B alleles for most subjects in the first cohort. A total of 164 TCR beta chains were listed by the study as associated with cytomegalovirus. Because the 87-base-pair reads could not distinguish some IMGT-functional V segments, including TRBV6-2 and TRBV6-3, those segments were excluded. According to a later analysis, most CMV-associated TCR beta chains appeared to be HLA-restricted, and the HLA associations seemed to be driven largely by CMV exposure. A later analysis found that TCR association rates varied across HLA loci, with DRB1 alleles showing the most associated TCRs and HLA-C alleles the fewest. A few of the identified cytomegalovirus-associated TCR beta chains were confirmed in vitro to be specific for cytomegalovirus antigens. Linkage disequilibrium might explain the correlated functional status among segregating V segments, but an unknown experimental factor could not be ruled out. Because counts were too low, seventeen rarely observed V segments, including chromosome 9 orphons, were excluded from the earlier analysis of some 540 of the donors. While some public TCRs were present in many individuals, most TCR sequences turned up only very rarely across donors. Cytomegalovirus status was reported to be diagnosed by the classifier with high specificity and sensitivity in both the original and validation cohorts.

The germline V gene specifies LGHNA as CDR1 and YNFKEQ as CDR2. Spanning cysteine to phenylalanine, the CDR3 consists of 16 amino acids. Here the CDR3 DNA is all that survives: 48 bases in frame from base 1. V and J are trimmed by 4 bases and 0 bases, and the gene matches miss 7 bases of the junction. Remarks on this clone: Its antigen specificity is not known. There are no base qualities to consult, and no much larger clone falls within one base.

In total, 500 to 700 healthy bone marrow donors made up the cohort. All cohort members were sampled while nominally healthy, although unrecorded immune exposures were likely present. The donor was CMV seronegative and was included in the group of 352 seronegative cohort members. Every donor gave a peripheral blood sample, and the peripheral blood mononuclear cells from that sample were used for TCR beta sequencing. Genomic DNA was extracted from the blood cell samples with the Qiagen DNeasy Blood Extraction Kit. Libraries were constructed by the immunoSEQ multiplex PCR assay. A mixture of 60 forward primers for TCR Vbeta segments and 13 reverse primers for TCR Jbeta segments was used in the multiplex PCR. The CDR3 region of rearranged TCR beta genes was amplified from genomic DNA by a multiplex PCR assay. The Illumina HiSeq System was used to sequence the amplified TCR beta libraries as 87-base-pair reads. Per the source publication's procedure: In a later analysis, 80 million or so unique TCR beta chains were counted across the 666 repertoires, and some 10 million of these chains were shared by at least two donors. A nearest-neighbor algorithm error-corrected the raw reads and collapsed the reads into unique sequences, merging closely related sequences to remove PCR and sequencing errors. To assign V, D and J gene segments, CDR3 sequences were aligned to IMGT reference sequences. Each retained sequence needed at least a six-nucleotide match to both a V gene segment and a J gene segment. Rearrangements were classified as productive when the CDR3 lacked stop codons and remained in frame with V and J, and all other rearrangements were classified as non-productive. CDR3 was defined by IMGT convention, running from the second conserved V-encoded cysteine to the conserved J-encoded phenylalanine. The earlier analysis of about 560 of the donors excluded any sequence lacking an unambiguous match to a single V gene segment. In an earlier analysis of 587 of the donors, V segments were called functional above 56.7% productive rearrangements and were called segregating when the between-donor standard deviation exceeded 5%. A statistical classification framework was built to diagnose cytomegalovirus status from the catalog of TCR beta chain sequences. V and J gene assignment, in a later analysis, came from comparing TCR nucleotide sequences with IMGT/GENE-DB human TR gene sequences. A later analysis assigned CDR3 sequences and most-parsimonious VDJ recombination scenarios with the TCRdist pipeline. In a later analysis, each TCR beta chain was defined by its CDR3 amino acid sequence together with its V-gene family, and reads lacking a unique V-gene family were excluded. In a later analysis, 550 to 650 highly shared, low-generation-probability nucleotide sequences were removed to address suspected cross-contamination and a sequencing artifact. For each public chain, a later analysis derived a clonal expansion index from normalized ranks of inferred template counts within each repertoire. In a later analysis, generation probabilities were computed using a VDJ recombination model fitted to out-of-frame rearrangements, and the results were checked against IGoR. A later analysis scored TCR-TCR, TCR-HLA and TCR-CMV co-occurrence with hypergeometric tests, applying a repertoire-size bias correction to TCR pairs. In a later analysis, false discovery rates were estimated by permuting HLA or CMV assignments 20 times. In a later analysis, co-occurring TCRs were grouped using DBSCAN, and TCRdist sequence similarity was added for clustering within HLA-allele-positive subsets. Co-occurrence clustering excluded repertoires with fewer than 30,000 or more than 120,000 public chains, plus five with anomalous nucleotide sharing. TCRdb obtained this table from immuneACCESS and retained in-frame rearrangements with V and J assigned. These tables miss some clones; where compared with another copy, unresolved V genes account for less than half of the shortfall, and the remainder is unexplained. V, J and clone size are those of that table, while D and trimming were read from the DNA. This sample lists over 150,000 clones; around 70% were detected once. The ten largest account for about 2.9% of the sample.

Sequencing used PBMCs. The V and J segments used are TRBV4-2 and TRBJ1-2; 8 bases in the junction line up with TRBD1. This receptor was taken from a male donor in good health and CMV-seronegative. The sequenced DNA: TGTGCCAGCAGCCCGCAGACAGGGGAGGCTAACTATGGCTACACCTTC. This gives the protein CASSPQTGEANYGYTF.